Only one count was recorded for the clone carrying this T cell receptor beta chain. The data derive from a study of cytomegalovirus exposure and HLA in healthy donors. Primers: 60 Vbeta forward and 13 Jbeta reverse. TCRdb keeps only in-frame clones here, not all; method: immunoSEQ multiplex PCR. The sample consists of tens of thousands of clones, more than 70% of them appearing once. CDR1 is SEHNR, CDR2 FQNEAQ, per germline (reference sequence). V was shortened by 2 bases and J by 7 bases, with 18 bases between the two germline ends. This CDR3 comprises 16 residues. The sequenced material came from PBMCs. This chain links TRBV7-9 with TRBJ2-1; weak D call: TRBD1 (6 bases). This TCR came from a man aged 35 to 55 in good health and CMV-seronegative. The CDR3 region is CASSLNVGQGQNEQFF. In nucleotides, the CDR3 is TGTGCCAGCAGCTTAAACGTCGGCCAGGGGCAAAATGAGCAGTTCTTC. Together with reference TRBV7-9 and TRBJ2-1, the CDR3 gives the full variable domain: DTGVSQNPRHKITKRGQNVTFRCDPISEHNRLYWYRQTLGQGPEFLTYFQNEAQLEKSRLLSDRFSAERPKGSFSTLEIQRTEQGDSAMYLCASSLNVGQGQNEQFFGPGTRLTVL.